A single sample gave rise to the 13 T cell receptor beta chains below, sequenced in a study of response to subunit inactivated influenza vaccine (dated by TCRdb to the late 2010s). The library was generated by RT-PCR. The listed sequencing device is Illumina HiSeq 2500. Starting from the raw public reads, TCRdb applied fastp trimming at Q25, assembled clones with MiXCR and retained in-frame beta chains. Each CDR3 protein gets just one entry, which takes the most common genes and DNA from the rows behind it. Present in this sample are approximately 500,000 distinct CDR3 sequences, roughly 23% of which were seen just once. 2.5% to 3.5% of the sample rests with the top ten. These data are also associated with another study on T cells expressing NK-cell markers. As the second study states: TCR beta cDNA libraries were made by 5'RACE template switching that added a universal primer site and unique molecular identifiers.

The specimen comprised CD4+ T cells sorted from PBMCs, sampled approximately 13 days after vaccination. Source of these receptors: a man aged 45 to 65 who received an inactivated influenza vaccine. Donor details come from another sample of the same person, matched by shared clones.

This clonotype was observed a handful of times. The chain's CDR3 is CASSLRTGRSDTQYF. CDR3 bases: TGCGCCAGCAGCTTAAGGACAGGGCGATCGGATACGCAGTATTTT. J is TRBJ2-3 and V is TRBV5-1; 8 bases map to TRBD1. This CDR3 has 15 residues. The ends lost 2 bases at V and 6 bases at J; junction bases unmatched: 8. Germline V gene data show CDR1 as SGHRS and CDR2 as YFSETQ.

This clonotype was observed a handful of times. CDR3 coding DNA: TGTGCCAGCAGCTTACGTCCGATTAGCACAGATACGCAGTATTTT. This codes for CASSLRPISTDTQYF. J is TRBJ2-3 and V is TRBV7-9; D gene ambiguous. The CDR3 sequence is 15 residues long. Trimming pared 2 bases from V and 0 bases from J, leaving 9 bases between. Per germline, CDR1 SEHNR and CDR2 FQNEAQ (reference sequence).

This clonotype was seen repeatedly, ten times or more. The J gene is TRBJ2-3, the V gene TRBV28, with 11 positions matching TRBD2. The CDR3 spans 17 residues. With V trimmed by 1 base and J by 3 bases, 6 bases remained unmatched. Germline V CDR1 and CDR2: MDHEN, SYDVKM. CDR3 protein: CASSLSLAGVQTDTQYF. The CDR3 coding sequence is TGTGCCAGCAGTTTATCACTAGCGGGAGTTCAAACAGATACGCAGTATTTT.

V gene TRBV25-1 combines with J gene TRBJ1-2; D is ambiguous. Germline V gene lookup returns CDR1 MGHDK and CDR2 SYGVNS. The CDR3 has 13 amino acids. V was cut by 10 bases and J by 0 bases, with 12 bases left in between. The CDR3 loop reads CATRQGPNYGYTF. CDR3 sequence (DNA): TGTGCCACCAGACAAGGCCCTAACTATGGCTACACCTTC.

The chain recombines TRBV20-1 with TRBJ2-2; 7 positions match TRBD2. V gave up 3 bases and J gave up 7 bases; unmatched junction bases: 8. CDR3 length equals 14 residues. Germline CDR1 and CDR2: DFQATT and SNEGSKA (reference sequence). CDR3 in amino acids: CSASGRSYGGELFF. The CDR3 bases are TGCAGTGCTAGCGGGAGGAGTTATGGCGGGGAGCTGTTTTTT.

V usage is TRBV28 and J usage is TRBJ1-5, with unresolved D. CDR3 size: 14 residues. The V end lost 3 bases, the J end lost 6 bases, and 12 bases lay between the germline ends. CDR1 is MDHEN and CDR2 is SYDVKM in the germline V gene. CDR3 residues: CASSLGSIGQPQHF. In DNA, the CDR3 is TGTGCCAGCAGTTTGGGCAGTATAGGTCAGCCCCAGCATTTT.

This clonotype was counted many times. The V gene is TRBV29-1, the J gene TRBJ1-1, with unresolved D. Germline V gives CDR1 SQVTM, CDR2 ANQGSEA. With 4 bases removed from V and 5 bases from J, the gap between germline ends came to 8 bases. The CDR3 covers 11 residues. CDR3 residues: CSVGTRTEAFF. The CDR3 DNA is TGCAGCGTTGGGACTCGGACTGAAGCTTTCTTT.

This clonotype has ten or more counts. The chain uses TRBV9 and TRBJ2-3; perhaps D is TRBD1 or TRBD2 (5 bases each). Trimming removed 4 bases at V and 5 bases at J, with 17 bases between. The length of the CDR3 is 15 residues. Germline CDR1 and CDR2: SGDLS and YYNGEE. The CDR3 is CASSRGTHGRDTQYF. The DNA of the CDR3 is TGTGCCAGCAGCAGAGGGACCCACGGGCGAGATACGCAGTATTTT.

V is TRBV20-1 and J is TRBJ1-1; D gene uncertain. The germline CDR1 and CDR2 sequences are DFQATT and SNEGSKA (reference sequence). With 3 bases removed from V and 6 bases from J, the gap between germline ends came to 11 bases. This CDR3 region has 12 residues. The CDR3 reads CSASLQPSEAFF. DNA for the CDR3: TGCAGTGCTAGCCTACAGCCCTCTGAAGCTTTCTTT.

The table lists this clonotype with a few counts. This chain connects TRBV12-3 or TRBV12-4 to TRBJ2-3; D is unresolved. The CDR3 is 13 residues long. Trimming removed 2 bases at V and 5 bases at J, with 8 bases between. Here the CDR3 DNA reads TGTGCCAGCAGTTTACTCACGGAAGATACGCAGTATTTT. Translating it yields CASSLLTEDTQYF.

The CDR3 loop reads CASSFGQGVHQPQHF. CDR3 DNA sequence: TGTGCCAGCAGTTTCGGACAGGGGGTACATCAGCCCCAGCATTTT. The rearrangement joins TRBV27 to TRBJ1-5; the match to TRBD1 covers 10 bases. V lost 3 bases to trimming and J lost 5 bases; unmatched junction nucleotides: 4. This CDR3 has 15 amino acids. Germline V CDR1 and CDR2: MNHEY, SMNVEV (reference sequence).

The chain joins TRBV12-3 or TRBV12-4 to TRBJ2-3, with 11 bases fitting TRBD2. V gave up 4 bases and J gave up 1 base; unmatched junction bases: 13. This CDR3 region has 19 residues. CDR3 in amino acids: CASSSNRLAGFAGTDTQYF. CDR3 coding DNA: TGTGCCAGCAGTTCAAACCGACTAGCGGGGTTTGCAGGCACAGATACGCAGTATTTT.

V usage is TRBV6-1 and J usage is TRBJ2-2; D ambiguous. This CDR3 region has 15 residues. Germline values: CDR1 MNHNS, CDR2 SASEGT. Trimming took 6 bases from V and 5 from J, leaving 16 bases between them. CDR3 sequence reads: CASRAIGSRTGELFF. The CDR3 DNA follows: TGTGCCAGCAGAGCAATAGGGTCGAGAACCGGGGAGCTGTTTTTT.